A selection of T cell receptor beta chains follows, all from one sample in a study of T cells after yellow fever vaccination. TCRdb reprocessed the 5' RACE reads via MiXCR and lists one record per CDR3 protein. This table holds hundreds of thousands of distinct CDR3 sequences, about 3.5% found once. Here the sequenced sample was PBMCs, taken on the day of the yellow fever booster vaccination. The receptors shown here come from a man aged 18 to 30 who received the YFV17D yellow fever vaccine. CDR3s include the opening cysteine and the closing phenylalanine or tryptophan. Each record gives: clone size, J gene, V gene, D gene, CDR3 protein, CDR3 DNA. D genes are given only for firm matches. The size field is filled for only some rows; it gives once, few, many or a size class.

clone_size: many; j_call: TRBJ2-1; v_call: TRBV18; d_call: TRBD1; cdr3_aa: CASSPGTGNDEQFF; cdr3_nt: TGTGCCAGCTCACCCGGGACAGGGAACGATGAGCAGTTCTTC
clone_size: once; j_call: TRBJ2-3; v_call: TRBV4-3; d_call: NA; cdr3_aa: CASSLGGDGTDTQYF; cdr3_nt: TGCGCCAGCAGCTTGGGGGGAGACGGCACAGATACGCAGTATTTT
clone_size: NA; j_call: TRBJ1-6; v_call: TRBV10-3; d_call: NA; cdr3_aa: CAISESRDNSPLHF; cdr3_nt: TGTGCCATCAGTGAGTCAAGAGATAATTCACCCCTCCACTTT
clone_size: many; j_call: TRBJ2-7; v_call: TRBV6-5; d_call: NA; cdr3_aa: CASGSGEGSYEQYF; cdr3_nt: TGTGCCAGCGGTTCAGGGGAGGGCTCCTACGAGCAGTACTTC
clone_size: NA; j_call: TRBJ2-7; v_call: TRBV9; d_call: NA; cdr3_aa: CASSPTQDYEQYF; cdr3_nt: TGTGCCAGCAGCCCTACTCAAGACTACGAGCAGTACTTC
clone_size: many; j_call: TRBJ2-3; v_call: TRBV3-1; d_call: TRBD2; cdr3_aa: CASSLGTSGGHTQYF; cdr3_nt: TGTGCCAGCAGCCTCGGGACTAGCGGAGGCCATACGCAGTATTTT
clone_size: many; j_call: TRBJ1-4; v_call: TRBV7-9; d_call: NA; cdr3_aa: CASSFGGSGTNEKLFF; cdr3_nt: TGTGCCAGCAGCTTCGGTGGTTCAGGGACTAATGAAAAACTGTTTTTT
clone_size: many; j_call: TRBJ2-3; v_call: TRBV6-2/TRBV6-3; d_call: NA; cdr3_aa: CASRNPGGGTDTQYF; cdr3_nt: TGTGCCAGCAGGAACCCAGGAGGCGGCACAGATACGCAGTATTTT
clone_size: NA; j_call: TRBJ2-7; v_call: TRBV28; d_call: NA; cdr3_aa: CASRTRLTYEQYF; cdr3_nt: TGTGCCAGCAGAACGCGGCTAACCTACGAGCAGTACTTC
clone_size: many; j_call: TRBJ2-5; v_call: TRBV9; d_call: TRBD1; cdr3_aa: CASSVGGQQETQYF; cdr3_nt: TGTGCCAGCAGCGTTGGGGGACAGCAAGAGACCCAGTACTTC
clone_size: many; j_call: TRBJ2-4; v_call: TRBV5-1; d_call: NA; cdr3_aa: CASSLWQGPSRGKNIQYF; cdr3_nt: TGCGCCAGCAGCTTGTGGCAGGGTCCCTCTAGGGGGAAAAACATTCAGTACTTC
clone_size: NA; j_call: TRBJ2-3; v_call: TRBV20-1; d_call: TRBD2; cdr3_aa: CSAPRAGGRTDTQYF; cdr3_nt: TGCAGTGCACCACGAGCGGGGGGACGCACAGATACGCAGTATTTT
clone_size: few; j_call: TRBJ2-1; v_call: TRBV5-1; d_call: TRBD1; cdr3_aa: CASRLRTGSLLNEQFF; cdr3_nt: TGCGCCAGCAGACTAAGGACAGGGTCCCTCCTGAATGAGCAGTTCTTC
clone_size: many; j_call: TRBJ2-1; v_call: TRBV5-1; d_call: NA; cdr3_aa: CASSLGLNNEQFF; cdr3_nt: TGCGCCAGCAGCTTGGGCCTAAATAATGAGCAGTTCTTC
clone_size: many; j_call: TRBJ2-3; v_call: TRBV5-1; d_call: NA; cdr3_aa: CASSGEGTDTQYF; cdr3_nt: TGCGCCAGCAGTGGGGAGGGCACAGATACGCAGTATTTT
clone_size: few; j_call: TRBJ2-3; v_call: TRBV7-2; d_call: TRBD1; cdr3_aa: CASRQTGAGSDTQYF; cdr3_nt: TGTGCCAGCCGCCAGACAGGGGCAGGTTCAGATACGCAGTATTTT
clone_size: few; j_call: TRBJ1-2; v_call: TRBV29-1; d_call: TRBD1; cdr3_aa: CSVSGPGTGIYGYTF; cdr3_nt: TGCAGCGTTAGCGGTCCCGGGACAGGGATCTATGGCTACACCTTC
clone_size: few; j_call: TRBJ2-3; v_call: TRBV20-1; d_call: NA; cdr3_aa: CSARTFRSTEADTQYF; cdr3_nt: TGCAGTGCTAGAACCTTTCGATCAACGGAGGCAGATACGCAGTATTTT
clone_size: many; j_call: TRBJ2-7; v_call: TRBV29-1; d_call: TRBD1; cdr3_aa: CSVYRGTYEQYF; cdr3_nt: TGCAGCGTGTACAGGGGAACCTACGAGCAGTACTTC
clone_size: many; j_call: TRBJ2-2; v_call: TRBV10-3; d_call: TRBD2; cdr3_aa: CAISDPAGRDTGELFF; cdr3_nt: TGTGCCATCAGTGACCCCGCGGGGAGGGACACCGGGGAGCTGTTTTTT
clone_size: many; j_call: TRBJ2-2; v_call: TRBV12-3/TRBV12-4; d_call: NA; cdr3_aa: CASGPYGGTGELFF; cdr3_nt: TGTGCCAGCGGTCCTTATGGGGGAACCGGGGAGCTGTTTTTT
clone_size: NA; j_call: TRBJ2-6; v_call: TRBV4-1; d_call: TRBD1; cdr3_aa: CASSQDRTGGYSGANVLTF; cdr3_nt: TGCGCCAGCAGCCAAGATCGAACAGGGGGTTATTCTGGGGCCAACGTCCTGACTTTC
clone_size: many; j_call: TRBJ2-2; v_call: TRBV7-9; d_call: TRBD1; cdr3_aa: CASSEGQGAIGGELFF; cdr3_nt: TGTGCCAGCAGCGAAGGACAGGGGGCTATTGGCGGGGAGCTGTTTTTT
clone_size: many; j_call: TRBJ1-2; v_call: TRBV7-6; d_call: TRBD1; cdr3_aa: CASSPDRVNGYTF; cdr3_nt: TGTGCCAGCAGCCCGGACAGGGTCAATGGCTACACCTTC
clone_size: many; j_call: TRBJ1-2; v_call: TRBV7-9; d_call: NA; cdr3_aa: CASSLRAMNYGYTF; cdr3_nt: TGTGCCAGCAGCTTAAGGGCAATGAACTATGGCTACACCTTC
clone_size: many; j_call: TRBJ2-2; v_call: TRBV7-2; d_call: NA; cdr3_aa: CASSPYRDIFLSGELFF; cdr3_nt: TGTGCCAGCAGCCCCTACCGGGACATTTTTCTCTCTGGGGAGCTGTTTTTT
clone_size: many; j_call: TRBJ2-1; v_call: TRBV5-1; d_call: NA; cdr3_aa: CASTGDSYNEQFF; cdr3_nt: TGCGCCAGCACAGGGGACTCCTACAATGAGCAGTTCTTC
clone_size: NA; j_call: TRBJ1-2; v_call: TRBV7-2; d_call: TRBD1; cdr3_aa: CASSKPGQGAYGYTF; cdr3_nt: TGTGCCAGCAGCAAACCGGGACAGGGGGCTTATGGCTACACCTTC
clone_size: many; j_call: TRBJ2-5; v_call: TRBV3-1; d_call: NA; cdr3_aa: CASSLGTHQETQYF; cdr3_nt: TGTGCCAGCAGCCTCGGGACACATCAAGAGACCCAGTACTTC